These 30 T cell receptor beta chains originate from one sample sequenced in a study of cytomegalovirus exposure and HLA in healthy donors. The method was immunoSEQ multiplex PCR; TCRdb's version includes in-frame clones alone and lacks a portion of them. Of about 110,000 clones in the sample, 85% to 90% are singletons; the top ten hold 1.4%. The sequenced sample consisted of PBMCs. The receptor set was obtained from a woman aged 25 to 39 in good health and CMV-seropositive.

V usage is TRBV6-6 and J usage is TRBJ2-7, with 8 bases that match TRBD1. J gave up 1 base and V 2 bases, and 4 bases lay outside the gene matches. CDR1 MNHNY and CDR2 SVGAGI come from the germline V gene (reference sequence). This CDR3 comprises 15 residues. DNA for the CDR3: TGTGCCAGCAGTTACCCCGGACAGGGTTCCTACGAGCAGTACTTC. The encoded protein is CASSYPGQGSYEQYF.

V usage is TRBV4-1 and J usage is TRBJ1-1; no reliable D call. Per the germline V gene, CDR1 is MGHRA and CDR2 is YSYEKL. The CDR3 covers 14 residues. Between the trimmed V and J ends, which lost 1 base and 2 bases, there was a span of 8 bases. The CDR3 region is CASSQAGRNTEAFF. The CDR3 DNA sequence: TGCGCCAGCAGCCAAGCTGGGAGAAACACTGAAGCTTTCTTT.

The chain carries TRBV2 and TRBJ2-3; 12 nucleotides match TRBD2. CDR3 length: 17 amino acids. With 4 bases clipped from V and 2 bases from J, the junction kept 7 bases outside the gene matches. Looked up from germline, CDR1 is SNHLY and CDR2 is FYNNEI. The CDR3 spells CASSARLAGAYTDTQYF. CDR3 sequence (DNA): TGTGCCAGCAGTGCGCGACTAGCGGGGGCATACACAGATACGCAGTATTTT.

The V gene is TRBV4-2, the J gene TRBJ1-2; D may be TRBD1 (6 bases). V lost 6 bases and J lost 2, with 13 bases in between. The CDR3 length is 14 residues. Germline V CDR1 and CDR2: LGHNA, YNFKEQ. CDR3 DNA: TGTGCCAGCAGATACTCGACAGGAAACTATGGCTACACCTTC. Amino acids: CASRYSTGNYGYTF.

The chain is built from TRBV28 and TRBJ1-2; tentative D call: TRBD1 (5 bases). Germline V gene sequence: CDR1 MDHEN, CDR2 SYDVKM. V lost 7 bases to trimming and J lost 2 bases, with 14 bases between them. The CDR3 runs 14 residues. CDR3 in amino acids: CASIPGQMNYGYTF. In nucleotides, the CDR3 is TGTGCCAGCATACCCGGACAAATGAACTATGGCTACACCTTC.

V and J are TRBV9 and TRBJ2-2; 7 nucleotides agree with TRBD1. V was pared by 4 bases and J by 1 base, with 4 bases of the junction left unmatched. The germline V gene encodes CDR1 SGDLS and CDR2 YYNGEE. There are 15 residues in the CDR3. The CDR3 DNA follows: TGTGCCAGCAGCCTTGACAGGGTGAACACCGGGGAGCTGTTTTTT. This sequence encodes CASSLDRVNTGELFF.

This clone was seen once. The chain employs TRBV18 and TRBJ1-1; D unresolved. There are 13 residues in the CDR3. V lost 0 bases and J lost 7, with 9 bases in between. In germline, CDR1 is KGHSH, CDR2 LQKENI. CDR3 nucleotide sequence: TGTGCCAGCTCACCACCTTCCAGAAATGAAGCTTTCTTT. Residues: CASSPPSRNEAFF.

The chain links TRBV15 to TRBJ2-1, with D perhaps matching TRBD2 (5 bases). This CDR3 has 17 residues. V lost 0 bases, J lost 0 bases, and 12 bases lay in between. CDR1 and CDR2 from the germline V gene are LNHNV and YYDKDF (reference sequence). The CDR3 sequence is CATSRDLGVNSYNEQFF. In nucleotides, the CDR3 is TGTGCCACCAGCAGAGATCTCGGGGTAAACTCCTACAATGAGCAGTTCTTC.

The CDR3 region is CASSLVENTDTQYF. CDR3 nucleotides: TGTGCCAGCAGCCTAGTGGAGAACACAGATACGCAGTATTTT. This sequence joins TRBV13 and TRBJ2-3; D is undetermined. Germline V gives CDR1 PRHDT, CDR2 FYEKMQ (reference sequence). Deletions cut 5 bases from V and 2 bases from J, with 11 bases between. CDR3 length: 14 residues. Drawing the rest from reference TRBV13 and TRBJ2-3, the complete variable domain is AAGVIQSPRHLIKEKRETATLKCYPIPRHDTVYWYQQGPGQDPQFLISFYEKMQSDKGSIPDRFSAQQFSDYHSELNMSSLELGDSALYFCASSLVENTDTQYFGPGTRLTVL.

The rearrangement uses TRBV19 and TRBJ2-3; D is perhaps TRBD2 (7 bases). V was trimmed by 5 bases and J by 3 bases, leaving 9 bases between them. The CDR3 consists of 13 residues. Per the germline V gene, CDR1 is LNHDA and CDR2 is SQIVND (reference sequence). The CDR3 reads CASSEGGTDTQYF. CDR3 sequence (DNA): TGTGCCAGTAGTGAGGGGGGGACAGATACGCAGTATTTT.

This clone was detected only once. The CDR3 coding sequence is TGTGCCAGCAGTCGCAGGGGGCGCAGAAACACCATATATTTT. This encodes CASSRRGRRNTIYF. The chain couples TRBV5-8 to TRBJ1-3, with 8 bases identical to TRBD1. Germline V gene data show CDR1 as SGHTS and CDR2 as YDEGEE. The V segment lost 5 bases and the J segment 5 bases; nucleotides outside the gene matches: 6. The CDR3 runs 14 residues.

This clone was seen just once. The V and J genes are TRBV6-5 and TRBJ2-7; TRBD2 matches at 8 bases. The germline gives CDR1 MNHEY, CDR2 SVGAGI. Losses at the gene ends were 6 bases for V and 6 bases for J; bases not matched to a gene: 4. The CDR3 is 12 residues long. CDR3 in amino acids: CASSPRGGEQYF. CDR3 DNA: TGTGCCAGCAGCCCCCGGGGGGGCGAGCAGTACTTC.

The chain is built from TRBV7-9 and TRBJ2-5; D not resolved. Trimming took off 5 bases at V and 5 bases at J, with 6 bases between the two ends. CDR1 and CDR2 from the germline V gene are SEHNR and FQNEAQ (reference sequence). The CDR3 extends over 11 amino acids. The CDR3 DNA reads TGTGCCAGCAGCGCCTACGAGACCCAGTACTTC. Residues: CASSAYETQYF.

The V call is TRBV7-8, the J call TRBJ1-1; TRBD1 aligns across 8 bases. CDR3 size: 16 residues. Per the germline V gene, CDR1 is SGHVS and CDR2 is FQNEAQ. The V segment lost 5 bases and the J segment 3 bases; nucleotides outside the gene matches: 11. CDR3 protein: CASSTRSGQVYTEAFF. The DNA of the CDR3 is TGTGCCAGCAGCACCAGATCGGGACAGGTCTACACTGAAGCTTTCTTT. Complete variable domain (other parts from reference TRBV7-8 and TRBJ1-1): GAGVSQSPRYKVAKRGQDVALRCDPISGHVSLFWYQQALGQGPEFLTYFQNEAQLDKSGLPSDRFFAERPEGSVSTLKIQRTQQEDSAVYLCASSTRSGQVYTEAFFGQGTRLTVV.

This sequence joins TRBV9 and TRBJ1-2; 8 bases line up with TRBD1. This CDR3 comprises 14 residues. V lost 0 bases to trimming and J lost 4 bases; unmatched junction nucleotides: 2. The germline CDR1 and CDR2 sequences are SGDLS and YYNGEE. In DNA, the CDR3 is TGTGCCAGCAGCGTAGGGGACAGGACCTATGGCTACACCTTC. This sequence encodes CASSVGDRTYGYTF.

This clone was detected once. This chain connects TRBV5-4 to TRBJ2-7, with a tentative D call TRBD1 (6 bases). The V end lost 4 bases, the J end lost 3 bases, and 20 bases lay between the germline ends. This CDR3 is built from 16 residues. Per germline, CDR1 SGHNT and CDR2 YYREEE (reference sequence). CDR3 sequence: CASSRISGTRNYEQYF. The DNA of the CDR3 is TGTGCCAGCAGCCGAATTTCCGGGACAAGAAACTACGAGCAGTACTTC.

The rearrangement joins TRBV7-2 to TRBJ1-1, with 7 bases that match TRBD1. The CDR3 is 14 residues long. Germline V gene sequence: CDR1 SGHTA, CDR2 FQGNSA. Trimming removed 5 bases from V and 3 bases from J; junction bases left unmatched: 6. The chain's CDR3 is CASSETGRDTEAFF. In DNA form, the CDR3 reads TGTGCCAGCAGCGAGACAGGGAGAGACACTGAAGCTTTCTTT. Supplemented by reference TRBV7-2 and TRBJ1-1, the full variable domain reads GAGVSQSPSNKVTEKGKDVELRCDPISGHTALYWYRQSLGQGLEFLIYFQGNSAPDKSGLPSDRFSAERTGGSVSTLTIQRTQQEDSAVYLCASSETGRDTEAFFGQGTRLTVV.

The chain links TRBV11-2 to TRBJ2-4; TRBD1 matches 8 bases. V lost 6 bases and J lost 4; bases outside the gene matches: 11. The CDR3 consists of 16 residues. Per the germline V gene, CDR1 is SGHAT and CDR2 is FQNNGV. The CDR3 DNA is TGTGCCAGCAGAAACGGACAGGGTATATTGAAAAACATTCAGTACTTC. Amino acid sequence: CASRNGQGILKNIQYF.

The rearrangement links TRBV7-9 to TRBJ2-7, with 14 bases lining up with TRBD2. The germline V gene has CDR1 SEHNR and CDR2 FQNEAQ (reference sequence). This CDR3 has 16 amino acids. After removal of 5 bases from V and 1 base from J, the junction contained 4 bases not matched to a gene. Written as DNA, the CDR3 is TGTGCCAGCAGCCCAGGGACTAGCGGGGGTTCCTACGAGCAGTACTTC. As protein: CASSPGTSGGSYEQYF.

V usage is TRBV9 and J usage is TRBJ1-4; 11 bases are a match to TRBD1. This CDR3 has 16 amino acids. Per the germline V gene, CDR1 is SGDLS and CDR2 is YYNGEE. Unmatched junction bases numbered 8, after V lost 3 bases and J lost 7 bases. The CDR3 nucleotides read TGTGCCAGCAGCGCTCAGCAGGGGACAGGGGGTGAAAAACTGTTTTTT. This encodes CASSAQQGTGGEKLFF.

This clone appeared a few times. V usage is TRBV9 and J usage is TRBJ1-1; no reliable D call. Germline CDR1 SGDLS, CDR2 YYNGEE. V was cut by 3 bases and J by 3 bases, with 12 bases left in between. The CDR3 has 14 amino acids. CDR3 residues: CASSGEGAYTEAFF. The CDR3 DNA reads TGTGCCAGCAGCGGCGAGGGAGCGTACACTGAAGCTTTCTTT. Looking up the rest from reference TRBV9 and TRBJ1-1 gives the full variable domain: DSGVTQTPKHLITATGQRVTLRCSPRSGDLSVYWYQQSLDQGLQFLIQYYNGEERAKGNILERFSAQQFPDLHSELNLSSLELGDSALYFCASSGEGAYTEAFFGQGTRLTVV.

V and J are TRBV11-2 and TRBJ2-5; a possible D gene is TRBD2 (6 bases). The germline V and J ends were trimmed by 1 base and 5 bases, with 17 bases remaining between them. CDR1 and CDR2 from the germline V gene are SGHAT and FQNNGV. The CDR3 contains 16 residues. CDR3 protein: CASSLGRRAESETQYF. The CDR3 nucleotides read TGTGCCAGCAGCTTAGGTCGGAGGGCGGAGAGTGAGACCCAGTACTTC.

The chain combines TRBV19 with TRBJ1-3; 8 positions match TRBD1. Germline CDR1 reads LNHDA; CDR2 reads SQIVND (reference sequence). The length of the CDR3 is 18 residues. J gave up 1 base and V 5 bases, and 13 bases lay outside the gene matches. The CDR3, as DNA: TGTGCCAGTAGTGTGTTTTTCGGGGACAGGAAATCTGGAAACACCATATATTTT. Residues: CASSVFFGDRKSGNTIYF.

This rearrangement joins TRBV10-1 to TRBJ2-1; 12 bases map to TRBD2. V was clipped by 2 bases and J by 10 bases; unmatched bases: 0. The CDR3 runs 13 residues. Germline V CDR1 and CDR2: WNHNN, SYGVQD (reference sequence). CDR3 sequence reads: CASSEGLAGEQFF. The CDR3 DNA reads as TGCGCCAGCAGTGAGGGACTAGCGGGAGAGCAGTTCTTC.

This clone was counted between two and nine times. The chain has TRBV27 and TRBJ1-2, with TRBD1 identical over 9 bases. V lost 5 bases to trimming and J lost 2 bases; unmatched junction nucleotides: 9. The CDR3 is made up of 16 amino acids. From germline, CDR1 is MNHEY and CDR2 SMNVEV (reference sequence). DNA of the CDR3: TGTGCCAGCAGTCAACTAGGCGGACAGGGGAACTATGGCTACACCTTC. It translates to CASSQLGGQGNYGYTF.

This chain joins TRBV30 and TRBJ1-2, with unresolved D. The V and J ends lost 0 bases and 8 bases respectively, with 13 bases between them. CDR3 length equals 13 residues. In germline, CDR1 is GTSNPN, CDR2 SVGIG (reference sequence). The CDR3 spells CAWSVVEGGGYTF. CDR3 nucleotide sequence: TGTGCCTGGAGTGTGGTTGAGGGAGGCGGCTACACCTTC.

This chain links TRBV18 with TRBJ1-1; D not resolved. The V and J ends lost 3 bases and 6 bases respectively, with 14 bases between them. The germline V gene encodes CDR1 KGHSH and CDR2 LQKENI. The CDR3 has 14 residues. The chain's CDR3 is CASSPGRTPPEAFF. The CDR3, as DNA: TGTGCCAGCTCACCGGGCAGAACCCCACCTGAAGCTTTCTTT.

V usage is TRBV28 and J usage is TRBJ1-5, with D possibly TRBD1 on 6 matching bases. This CDR3 is 16 amino acids long. The germline gives CDR1 MDHEN, CDR2 SYDVKM. V was shortened by 3 bases and J by 7 bases, with 19 bases between the two germline ends. CDR3 DNA: TGTGCCAGCAGTTTTGGAGGAAGGGGGAGTTGGCAGCCCCAGCATTTT. Translation gives CASSFGGRGSWQPQHF.

J is TRBJ1-2 and V is TRBV28; the D gene is possibly TRBD1 (5 bases). V lost 5 bases, J lost 2 bases, and 18 bases lay in between. The CDR3 extends over 16 amino acids. The V gene's germline CDR1 is MDHEN and CDR2 SYDVKM. The CDR3 DNA is TGTGCCAGCAGTACCGGGGGACCGCCGTCCAACTATGGCTACACCTTC. The encoded protein is CASSTGGPPSNYGYTF.

This sequence joins TRBV6-1 and TRBJ1-5; TRBD1 matches at 7 bases. The germline V gene encodes CDR1 MNHNS and CDR2 SASEGT. CDR3 size: 14 residues. V trimming: 4 bases; J trimming: 0 bases; junction bases outside the gene matches: 0. CDR3 sequence reads: CASSGDSSNQPQHF. The CDR3 nucleotides read TGTGCCAGCAGTGGGGACAGTAGCAATCAGCCCCAGCATTTT.